Listed here is a single T cell receptor beta chain. Germline loops: CDR1 SGHNT, CDR2 YYREEE (reference sequence). V was clipped by 3 bases and J by 2 bases; unmatched bases: 4. The CDR3 consists of 15 residues. The data derive from a study of shared clonotypes between healthy human individuals. Original methodology: Junction-only sequences without quality scores were provided by ImmunoSEQ, so filtering was different. The table came from immunoSEQ multiplex PCR; TCRdb's copy has only in-frame clones and leaves some out. V, J and clone size derive from that table, while D and trimming were established from the DNA sequence. The table shows approximately 2.3 million clones, with 80% to 95% occurring only once.

What was sequenced was naive CD4+ T cells from PBMCs. The subset is: CD45RA+ positively selected. The TCR comes from a man between 18 and 29 years old in good health. Some clones in this sample may be carry-over from other donors' samples. The chain has TRBV5-4 and TRBJ1-2; 10 bases agree with TRBD1. CDR3 region: CASSYWTGGNYGYTF. The CDR3 bases are TGTGCCAGCAGCTACTGGACAGGGGGGAACTATGGCTACACCTTC.